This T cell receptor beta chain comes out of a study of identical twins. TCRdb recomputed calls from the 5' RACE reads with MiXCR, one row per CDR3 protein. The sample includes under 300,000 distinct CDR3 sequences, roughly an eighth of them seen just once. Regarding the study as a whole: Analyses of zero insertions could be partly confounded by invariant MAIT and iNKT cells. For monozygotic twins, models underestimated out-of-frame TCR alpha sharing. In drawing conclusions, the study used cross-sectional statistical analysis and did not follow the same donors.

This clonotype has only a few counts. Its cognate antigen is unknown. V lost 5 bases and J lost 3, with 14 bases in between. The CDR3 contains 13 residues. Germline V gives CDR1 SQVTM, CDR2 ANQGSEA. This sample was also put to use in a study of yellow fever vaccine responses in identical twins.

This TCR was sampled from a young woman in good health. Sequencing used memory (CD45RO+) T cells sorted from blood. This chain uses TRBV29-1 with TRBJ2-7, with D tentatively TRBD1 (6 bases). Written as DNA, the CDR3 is TGCAGCGTTTTAAGGGACACCGACTACGAGCAGTACTTC. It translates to CSVLRDTDYEQYF.